This T cell receptor beta chain was sequenced for a study of T cell responses to AZD1222 COVID-19 vaccine. Pooling covered second doses at about 4 or about 12 weeks. The germline gives CDR1 SGHRS, CDR2 YFSETQ. V was pared by 4 bases and J by 4 bases, with 14 bases between. The CDR3 has 14 amino acids. Method: immunoSEQ multiplex PCR; TCRdb's copy keeps in-frame clones and lacks some. The sample includes around 59,000 clones, roughly 89% of them seen just once. This chain links TRBV5-1 with TRBJ1-1; tentatively, D is TRBD1 (6 bases). The sequencing here drew on peripheral blood, taken 28 days after the second AZD1222 dose. The sequence was obtained from an adult who received the AZD1222 COVID-19 vaccine. The CDR3 here is CASSAGQPGTEAFF. The DNA for the CDR3 is TGCGCCAGCAGCGCGGGACAACCCGGCACTGAAGCTTTCTTT.